This TCR beta chain was documented in a study of T cell responses to AZD1222 COVID-19 vaccine. Findings and limits, study-wide: CD4 TCRs covered the whole spike, strongest at regions 160-218 and 743-854.

Trimming cost V 4 bases and J 4 bases, with 13 bases left between them. CDR3 length equals 14 residues. Per the germline V gene, CDR1 is SNHLY and CDR2 is FYNNEI. TCRdb's copy holds only in-frame clones and misses some; the assay was immunoSEQ multiplex PCR. The table includes about 160,000 clones, around 90% detected once. Worth noting for this clone: The antigen remains undetermined.

Material: peripheral blood, obtained 28 days after the second AZD1222 dose. This rearrangement joins TRBV2 to TRBJ1-1; D is ambiguous. The source of this sequence is an adult who received the AZD1222 COVID-19 vaccine. The CDR3 spells CASSAGGYGTEAFF. The DNA of the CDR3 is TGTGCCAGCAGTGCAGGAGGTTATGGCACTGAAGCTTTCTTT.